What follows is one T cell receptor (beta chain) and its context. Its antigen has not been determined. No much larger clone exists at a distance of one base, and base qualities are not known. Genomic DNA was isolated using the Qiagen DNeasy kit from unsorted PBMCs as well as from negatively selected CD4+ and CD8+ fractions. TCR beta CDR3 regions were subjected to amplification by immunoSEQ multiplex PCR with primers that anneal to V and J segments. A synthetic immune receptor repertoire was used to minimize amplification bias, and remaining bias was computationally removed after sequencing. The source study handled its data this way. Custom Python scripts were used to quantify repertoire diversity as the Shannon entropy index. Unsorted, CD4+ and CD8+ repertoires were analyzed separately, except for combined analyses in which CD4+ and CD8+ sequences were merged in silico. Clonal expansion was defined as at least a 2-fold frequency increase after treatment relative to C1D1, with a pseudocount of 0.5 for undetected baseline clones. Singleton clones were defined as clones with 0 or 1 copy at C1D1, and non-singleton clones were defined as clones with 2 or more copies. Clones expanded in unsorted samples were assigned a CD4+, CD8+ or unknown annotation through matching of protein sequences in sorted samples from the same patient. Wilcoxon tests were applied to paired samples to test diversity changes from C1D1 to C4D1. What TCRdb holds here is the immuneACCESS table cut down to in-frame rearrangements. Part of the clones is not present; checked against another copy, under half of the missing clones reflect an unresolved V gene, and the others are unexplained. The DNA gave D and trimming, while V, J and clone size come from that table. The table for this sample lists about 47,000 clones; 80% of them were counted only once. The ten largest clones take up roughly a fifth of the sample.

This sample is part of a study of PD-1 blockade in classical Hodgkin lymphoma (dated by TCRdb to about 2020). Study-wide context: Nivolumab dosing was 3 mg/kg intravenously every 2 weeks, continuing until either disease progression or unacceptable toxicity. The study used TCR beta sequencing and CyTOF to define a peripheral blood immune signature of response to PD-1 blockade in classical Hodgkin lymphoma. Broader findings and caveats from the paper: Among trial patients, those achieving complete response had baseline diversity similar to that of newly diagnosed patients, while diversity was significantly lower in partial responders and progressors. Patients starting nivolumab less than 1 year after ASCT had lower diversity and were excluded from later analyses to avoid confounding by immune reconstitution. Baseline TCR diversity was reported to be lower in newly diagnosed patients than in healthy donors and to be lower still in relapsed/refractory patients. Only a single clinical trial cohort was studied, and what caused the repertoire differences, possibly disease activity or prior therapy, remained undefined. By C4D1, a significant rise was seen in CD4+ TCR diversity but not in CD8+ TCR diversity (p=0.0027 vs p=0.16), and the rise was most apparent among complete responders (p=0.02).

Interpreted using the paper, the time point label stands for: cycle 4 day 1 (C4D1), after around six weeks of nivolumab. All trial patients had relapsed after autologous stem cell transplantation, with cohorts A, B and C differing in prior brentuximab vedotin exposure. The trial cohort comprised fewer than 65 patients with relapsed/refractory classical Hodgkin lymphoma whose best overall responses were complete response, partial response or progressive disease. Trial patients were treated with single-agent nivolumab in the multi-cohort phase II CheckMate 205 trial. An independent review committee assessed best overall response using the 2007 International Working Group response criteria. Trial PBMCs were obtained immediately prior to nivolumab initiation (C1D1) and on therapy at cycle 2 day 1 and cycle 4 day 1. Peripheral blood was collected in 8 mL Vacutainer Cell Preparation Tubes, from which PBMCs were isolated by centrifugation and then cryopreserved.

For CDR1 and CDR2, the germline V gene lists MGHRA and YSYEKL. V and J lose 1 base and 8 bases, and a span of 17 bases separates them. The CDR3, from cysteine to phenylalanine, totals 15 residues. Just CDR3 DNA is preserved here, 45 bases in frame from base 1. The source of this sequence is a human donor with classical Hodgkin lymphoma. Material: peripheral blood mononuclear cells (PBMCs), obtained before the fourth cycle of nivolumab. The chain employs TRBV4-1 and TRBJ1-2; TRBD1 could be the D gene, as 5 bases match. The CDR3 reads CASSQGVVGARGYTF. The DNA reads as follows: TGCGCCAGCAGCCAAGGCGTCGTAGGGGCCAGGGGCTACACCTTC.